A selection of T cell receptor beta chains follows, all from one sample in a study of blood T cells in healthy people across ages. MiXCR, run by TCRdb on the 5' RACE reads, gives a single entry per CDR3 protein. Among about 970,000 distinct CDR3 sequences, roughly 47% were seen once, and the ten largest hold over 20%. Specimen: blood. Every receptor here comes from a woman in her sixties in good health. Each CDR3 is given with its conserved first and last residue. The order of the fields is CDR3 protein, CDR3 DNA, J gene, clone size, V gene, D gene. A D gene is named only where the DNA matches it firmly. A clone size is listed for some rows: how often the clone was seen (once, few, many), or a class if it is expanded.

CDR3aa: CSAELTSGSYEQYF
CDR3nt: TGCAGTGCCGAGTTGACTAGCGGTTCCTACGAGCAGTACTTC
j_gene: TRBJ2-7
abundance: few
v_gene: TRBV20-1
d_gene: TRBD2

CDR3aa: CASSRGLAASGYTF
CDR3nt: TGTGCCAGCAGCCGAGGACTGGCAGCCTCTGGCTACACCTTC
j_gene: TRBJ1-2
abundance: .
v_gene: TRBV6-5
d_gene: .

CDR3aa: CAGSLSGGRTYEQYF
CDR3nt: TGTGCCGGCAGTTTATCTGGCGGGAGGACCTACGAGCAGTACTTC
j_gene: TRBJ2-7
abundance: .
v_gene: TRBV27
d_gene: TRBD2

CDR3aa: CASSKGGELAKNIQYF
CDR3nt: TGTGCCAGCAGTAAGGGTGGAGAACTAGCCAAAAACATTCAGTACTTC
j_gene: TRBJ2-4
abundance: .
v_gene: TRBV28
d_gene: .

CDR3aa: CATTAGGGYTF
CDR3nt: TGTGCCACCACCGCCGGCGGGGGCTACACCTTC
j_gene: TRBJ1-2
abundance: .
v_gene: TRBV28
d_gene: .

CDR3aa: CAWGQGGGQKLFF
CDR3nt: TGTGCCTGGGGACAGGGGGGAGGTCAAAAACTGTTTTTT
j_gene: TRBJ1-4
abundance: .
v_gene: TRBV30
d_gene: TRBD1

CDR3aa: CASSAVAGSYNGQFF
CDR3nt: TGTGCCAGCAGCGCAGTCGCCGGGTCCTACAATGGGCAGTTCTTC
j_gene: TRBJ2-1
abundance: .
v_gene: TRBV7-8
d_gene: .

CDR3aa: CASSLEGGQGIETQYF
CDR3nt: TGCGCCAGCAGCTTGGAAGGGGGACAGGGAATCGAGACCCAGTACTTC
j_gene: TRBJ2-5
abundance: .
v_gene: TRBV5-1
d_gene: TRBD1

CDR3aa: CASSPAGADGYTF
CDR3nt: TGTGCCAGCAGTCCCGCGGGCGCGGATGGCTACACCTTC
j_gene: TRBJ1-2
abundance: .
v_gene: TRBV28
d_gene: .

CDR3aa: CSADRLAGPYNEQFF
CDR3nt: TGCAGTGCTGATAGACTAGCGGGACCGTACAATGAGCAGTTCTTC
j_gene: TRBJ2-1
abundance: .
v_gene: TRBV20-1
d_gene: TRBD2

CDR3aa: CASSHRTGYGYGYTF
CDR3nt: TGTGCCAGCAGCCATAGGACAGGGTATGGCTATGGCTACACCTTC
j_gene: TRBJ1-2
abundance: .
v_gene: TRBV3-1
d_gene: TRBD1

CDR3aa: CSATHTSGSPYNEQFF
CDR3nt: TGCAGTGCTACTCATACTAGCGGGAGCCCCTACAATGAGCAGTTCTTC
j_gene: TRBJ2-1
abundance: .
v_gene: TRBV20-1
d_gene: TRBD2

CDR3aa: CASTGTGSYEQYF
CDR3nt: TGTGCCAGTACCGGGACAGGCAGCTACGAGCAGTACTTC
j_gene: TRBJ2-7
abundance: many
v_gene: TRBV2
d_gene: TRBD1

CDR3aa: CSARFYGGYGYTF
CDR3nt: TGCAGTGCTAGATTCTACGGGGGCTATGGCTACACCTTC
j_gene: TRBJ1-2
abundance: .
v_gene: TRBV20-1
d_gene: .

CDR3aa: CASSLVDVGTTDTQYF
CDR3nt: TGTGCCAGCAGCTTAGTCGATGTTGGGACCACAGATACGCAGTATTTT
j_gene: TRBJ2-3
abundance: few
v_gene: TRBV7-8
d_gene: .

CDR3aa: CSARVTPGGYQPQHF
CDR3nt: TGCAGTGCTAGAGTTACTCCAGGGGGATATCAGCCCCAGCATTTT
j_gene: TRBJ1-5
abundance: .
v_gene: TRBV20-1
d_gene: TRBD1

CDR3aa: CASSLWGTGEIKRPQYF
CDR3nt: TGTGCCAGCAGTTTATGGGGGACAGGAGAAATCAAGAGACCCCAGTACTTC
j_gene: TRBJ2-5
abundance: few
v_gene: TRBV27
d_gene: TRBD1

CDR3aa: CATSSGTGIGREQYF
CDR3nt: TGTGCCACTAGTTCCGGGACAGGGATCGGTCGGGAGCAGTACTTC
j_gene: TRBJ2-7
abundance: many
v_gene: TRBV28
d_gene: TRBD1

CDR3aa: CASTMGRVITYEQYF
CDR3nt: TGTGCCAGCACTATGGGGCGGGTAATTACCTACGAGCAGTACTTC
j_gene: TRBJ2-7
abundance: .
v_gene: TRBV5-6
d_gene: .

CDR3aa: CASSLINGGRADEQFF
CDR3nt: TGCGCCAGCAGCCTTATTAACGGCGGGAGGGCCGATGAGCAGTTCTTC
j_gene: TRBJ2-1
abundance: .
v_gene: TRBV5-1
d_gene: TRBD2

CDR3aa: CASSPNRDTQYF
CDR3nt: TGCGCCAGCAGCCCTAACAGGGATACGCAGTATTTT
j_gene: TRBJ2-3
abundance: .
v_gene: TRBV4-1
d_gene: .

CDR3aa: CATSDSGRTYEQFF
CDR3nt: TGTGCCACCAGTGACAGCGGGAGGACCTATGAGCAGTTCTTC
j_gene: TRBJ2-1
abundance: .
v_gene: TRBV24-1
d_gene: TRBD2

CDR3aa: CASSLLAPPNDEQFF
CDR3nt: TGTGCCAGCAGCTTACTTGCCCCCCCAAATGATGAGCAGTTCTTC
j_gene: TRBJ2-1
abundance: .
v_gene: TRBV7-9
d_gene: .

CDR3aa: CAWRGWDRLSYEQYF
CDR3nt: TGTGCCTGGAGGGGGTGGGACAGGTTGTCCTACGAGCAGTACTTC
j_gene: TRBJ2-7
abundance: .
v_gene: TRBV30
d_gene: TRBD1

CDR3aa: CASSQETGLEQYF
CDR3nt: TGCGCCAGCAGCCAAGAAACAGGGTTGGAGCAGTACTTC
j_gene: TRBJ2-7
abundance: .
v_gene: TRBV4-3
d_gene: .

CDR3aa: CASGVSLAPTYEQYF
CDR3nt: TGTGCCAGCGGCGTGTCTCTAGCGCCAACCTACGAGCAGTACTTC
j_gene: TRBJ2-7
abundance: few
v_gene: TRBV12-3/TRBV12-4
d_gene: .

CDR3aa: CSCRGSGGNTGELFF
CDR3nt: TGCAGTTGTCGGGGGAGTGGCGGGAACACCGGGGAGCTGTTTTTT
j_gene: TRBJ2-2
abundance: .
v_gene: TRBV29-1
d_gene: .

CDR3aa: CASSNPRGGQPQHF
CDR3nt: TGTGCCAGCAGCAACCCCAGGGGGGGACAGCCCCAGCATTTT
j_gene: TRBJ1-5
abundance: few
v_gene: TRBV28
d_gene: TRBD1

CDR3aa: CASSLELTGVSPLHF
CDR3nt: TGTGCCAGCAGTTTAGAATTAACAGGGGTTTCACCCCTCCACTTT
j_gene: TRBJ1-6
abundance: few
v_gene: TRBV12-3/TRBV12-4
d_gene: TRBD1

CDR3aa: CARTRDTDYEQYF
CDR3nt: TGTGCCAGGACCCGGGACACAGACTACGAGCAGTACTTC
j_gene: TRBJ2-7
abundance: few
v_gene: TRBV3-1
d_gene: .

CDR3aa: CSVEGSLVSYNEQYF
CDR3nt: TGCAGCGTTGAAGGGTCCCTAGTATCCTACAATGAGCAGTACTTC
j_gene: TRBJ2-7
abundance: .
v_gene: TRBV29-1
d_gene: .

CDR3aa: CAIRGLAGPMGTDTQYF
CDR3nt: TGTGCCATCAGGGGACTAGCGGGGCCGATGGGCACAGATACGCAGTATTTT
j_gene: TRBJ2-3
abundance: .
v_gene: TRBV10-3
d_gene: TRBD2

CDR3aa: CSATGVSFMNTEAFF
CDR3nt: TGCAGTGCCACAGGGGTGTCCTTCATGAACACTGAAGCTTTCTTT
j_gene: TRBJ1-1
abundance: .
v_gene: TRBV20-1
d_gene: TRBD1

CDR3aa: CASSLVGKGEQFF
CDR3nt: TGTGCCAGCAGCTTAGTGGGTAAGGGGGAGCAGTTCTTC
j_gene: TRBJ2-1
abundance: .
v_gene: TRBV7-9
d_gene: .

CDR3aa: CASSKTRSGTDTQYF
CDR3nt: TGTGCCAGCAGTAAGACACGGAGCGGTACAGATACGCAGTATTTT
j_gene: TRBJ2-3
abundance: .
v_gene: TRBV28
d_gene: .

CDR3aa: CASSLARDRLAAAEAFF
CDR3nt: TGTGCCAGCAGCTTAGCTCGGGACAGGCTCGCGGCCGCTGAAGCTTTCTTT
j_gene: TRBJ1-1
abundance: .
v_gene: TRBV7-9
d_gene: TRBD1

CDR3aa: CASTNLGKQFF
CDR3nt: TGCGCCAGCACTAATTTAGGGAAGCAGTTCTTC
j_gene: TRBJ2-1
abundance: .
v_gene: TRBV4-1
d_gene: .

CDR3aa: CASSPSRLAGTYNEQFF
CDR3nt: TGTGCCAGCAGCCCATCTAGACTAGCGGGGACCTACAATGAGCAGTTCTTC
j_gene: TRBJ2-1
abundance: few
v_gene: TRBV7-9
d_gene: TRBD2

CDR3aa: CASSTTGDTEAFF
CDR3nt: TGTGCCAGCAGTACTACAGGGGACACTGAAGCTTTCTTT
j_gene: TRBJ1-1
abundance: .
v_gene: TRBV12-3/TRBV12-4
d_gene: TRBD1

CDR3aa: CASSGIGREYRLNEQFF
CDR3nt: TGTGCCAGCAGTGGCATTGGGCGGGAGTATAGGCTCAATGAGCAGTTCTTC
j_gene: TRBJ2-1
abundance: .
v_gene: TRBV2
d_gene: TRBD2

CDR3aa: CASSVGTDEQFF
CDR3nt: TGTGCCAGCAGCGTGGGGACTGATGAGCAGTTCTTC
j_gene: TRBJ2-1
abundance: .
v_gene: TRBV11-2
d_gene: .

CDR3aa: CASSRTEINSPLHF
CDR3nt: TGTGCCAGCAGCCGGACAGAGATTAATTCACCCCTCCACTTT
j_gene: TRBJ1-6
abundance: once
v_gene: TRBV28
d_gene: .

CDR3aa: CATIRDGTGSKNIQYF
CDR3nt: TGTGCCACCATCAGAGACGGGACAGGGTCCAAAAACATTCAGTACTTC
j_gene: TRBJ2-4
abundance: .
v_gene: TRBV15
d_gene: TRBD1

CDR3aa: CSARVPDRARQFF
CDR3nt: TGCAGTGCTAGAGTCCCTGACAGGGCAAGGCAGTTCTTC
j_gene: TRBJ2-1
abundance: .
v_gene: TRBV20-1
d_gene: TRBD1

CDR3aa: CASSRQGGAYEQYF
CDR3nt: TGTGCCAGCAGTCGACAGGGTGGCGCCTACGAGCAGTACTTC
j_gene: TRBJ2-7
abundance: .
v_gene: TRBV2
d_gene: TRBD1

CDR3aa: CASNPRAGVTDTQYF
CDR3nt: TGCGCCAGCAATCCTAGGGCGGGGGTCACAGATACGCAGTATTTT
j_gene: TRBJ2-3
abundance: .
v_gene: TRBV5-1
d_gene: TRBD2